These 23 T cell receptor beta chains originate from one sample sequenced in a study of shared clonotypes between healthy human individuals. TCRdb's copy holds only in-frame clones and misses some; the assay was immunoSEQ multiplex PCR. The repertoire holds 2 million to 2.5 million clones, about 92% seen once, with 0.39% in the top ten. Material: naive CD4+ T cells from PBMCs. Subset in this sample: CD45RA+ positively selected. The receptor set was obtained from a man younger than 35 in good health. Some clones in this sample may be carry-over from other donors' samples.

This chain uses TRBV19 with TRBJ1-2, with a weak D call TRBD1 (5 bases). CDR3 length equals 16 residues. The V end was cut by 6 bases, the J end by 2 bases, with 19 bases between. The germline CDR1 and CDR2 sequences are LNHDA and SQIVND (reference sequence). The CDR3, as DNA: TGTGCCAGTAGAACTCTCCGGGACGGGGGGAACTATGGCTACACCTTC. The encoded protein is CASRTLRDGGNYGYTF.

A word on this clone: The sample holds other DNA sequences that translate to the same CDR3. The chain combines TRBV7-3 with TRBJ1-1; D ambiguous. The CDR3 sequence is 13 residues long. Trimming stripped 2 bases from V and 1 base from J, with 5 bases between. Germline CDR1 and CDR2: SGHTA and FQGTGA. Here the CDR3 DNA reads TGTGCCAGCAGCTTAGAGAGGAACACTGAAGCTTTCTTT. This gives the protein CASSLERNTEAFF.

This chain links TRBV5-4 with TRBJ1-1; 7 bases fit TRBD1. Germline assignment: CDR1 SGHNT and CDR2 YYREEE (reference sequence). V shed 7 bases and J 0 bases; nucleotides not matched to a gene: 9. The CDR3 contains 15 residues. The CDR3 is CASGGQNSMNTEAFF. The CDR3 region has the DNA TGTGCCAGCGGGGGACAGAACTCCATGAACACTGAAGCTTTCTTT.

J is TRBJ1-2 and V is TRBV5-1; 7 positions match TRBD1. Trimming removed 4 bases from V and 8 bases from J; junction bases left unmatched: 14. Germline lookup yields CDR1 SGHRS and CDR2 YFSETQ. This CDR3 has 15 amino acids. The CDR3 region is CASSRTGITPEGYTF. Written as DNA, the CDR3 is TGCGCCAGCAGCCGGACAGGCATAACCCCAGAGGGCTACACCTTC.

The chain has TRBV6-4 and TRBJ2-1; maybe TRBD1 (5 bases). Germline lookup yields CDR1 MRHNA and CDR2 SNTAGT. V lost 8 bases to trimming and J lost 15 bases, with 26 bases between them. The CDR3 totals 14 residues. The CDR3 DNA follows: TGTGCCAGCCCGACAGACAAAGGACCCGCCGTGCCGTTCTTC. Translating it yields CASPTDKGPAVPFF.

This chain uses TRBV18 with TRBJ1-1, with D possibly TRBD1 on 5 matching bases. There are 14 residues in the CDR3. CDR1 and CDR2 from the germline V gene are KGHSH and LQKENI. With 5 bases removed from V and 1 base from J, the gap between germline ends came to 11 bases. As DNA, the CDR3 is TGTGCCAGCTCAAGCTTGACAGCGAACACTGAAGCTTTCTTT. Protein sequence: CASSSLTANTEAFF.

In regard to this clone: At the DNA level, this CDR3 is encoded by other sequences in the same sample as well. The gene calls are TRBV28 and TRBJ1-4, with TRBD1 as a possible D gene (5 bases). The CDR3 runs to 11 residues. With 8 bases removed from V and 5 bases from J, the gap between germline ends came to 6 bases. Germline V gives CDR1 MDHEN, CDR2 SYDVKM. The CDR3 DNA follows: TGTGCCAGCGGGACGAATGAAAAACTGTTTTTT. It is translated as CASGTNEKLFF.

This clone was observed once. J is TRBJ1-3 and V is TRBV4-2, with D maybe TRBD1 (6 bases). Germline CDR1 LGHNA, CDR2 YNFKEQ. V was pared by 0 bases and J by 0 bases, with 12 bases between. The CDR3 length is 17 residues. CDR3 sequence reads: CASSQDLQGLSGNTIYF. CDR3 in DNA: TGTGCCAGCAGCCAAGATCTCCAGGGGCTCTCTGGAAACACCATATATTTT.

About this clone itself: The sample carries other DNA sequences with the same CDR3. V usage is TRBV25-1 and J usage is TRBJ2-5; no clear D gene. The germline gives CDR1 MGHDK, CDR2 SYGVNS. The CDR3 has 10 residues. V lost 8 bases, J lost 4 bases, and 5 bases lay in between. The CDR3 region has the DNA TGTGCCAGCGGGCGAGAGACCCAGTACTTC. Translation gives CASGRETQYF.

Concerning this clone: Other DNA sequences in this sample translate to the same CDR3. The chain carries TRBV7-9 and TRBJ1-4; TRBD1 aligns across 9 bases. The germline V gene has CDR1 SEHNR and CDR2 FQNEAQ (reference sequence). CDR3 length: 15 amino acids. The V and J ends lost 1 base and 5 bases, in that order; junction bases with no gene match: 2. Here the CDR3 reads CASSLGDRGNEKLFF. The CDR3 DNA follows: TGTGCCAGCAGCTTAGGCGACAGGGGGAATGAAAAACTGTTTTTT.

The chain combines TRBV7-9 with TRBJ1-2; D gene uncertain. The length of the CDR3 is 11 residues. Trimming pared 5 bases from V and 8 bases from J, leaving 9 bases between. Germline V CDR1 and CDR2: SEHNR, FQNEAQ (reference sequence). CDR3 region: CASSPSRGYTF. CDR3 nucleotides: TGTGCCAGCAGCCCCTCGCGCGGCTACACCTTC.

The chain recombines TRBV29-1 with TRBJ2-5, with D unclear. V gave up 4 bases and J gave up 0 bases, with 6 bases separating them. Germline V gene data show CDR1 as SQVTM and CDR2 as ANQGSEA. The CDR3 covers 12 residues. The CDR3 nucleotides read TGCAGCGTTGTGGTCTACCAAGAGACCCAGTACTTC. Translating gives CSVVVYQETQYF.

CDR3 in amino acids: CASSLGQGPGLETQYF. The CDR3 DNA is TGCGCCAGCAGCTTGGGTCAGGGCCCTGGCCTAGAGACCCAGTACTTC. The J gene is TRBJ2-5, the V gene TRBV5-1; TRBD1 is a possible D gene (5 bases). The CDR3 runs 16 residues. The germline CDR1 and CDR2 sequences are SGHRS and YFSETQ. Between the trimmed V and J ends, which lost 0 bases and 4 bases, there was a span of 16 bases. The whole variable domain, filled in from reference TRBV5-1 and TRBJ2-5, reads KAGVTQTPRYLIKTRGQQVTLSCSPISGHRSVSWYQQTPGQGLQFLFEYFSETQRNKGNFPGRFSGRQFSNSRSEMNVSTLELGDSALYLCASSLGQGPGLETQYFGPGTRLLVL.

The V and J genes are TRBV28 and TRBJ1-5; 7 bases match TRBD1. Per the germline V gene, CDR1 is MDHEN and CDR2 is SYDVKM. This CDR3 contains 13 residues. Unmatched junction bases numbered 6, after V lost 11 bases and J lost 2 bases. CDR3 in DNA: TGTGCCGGGCAAACAGGGGGCAATCAGCCCCAGCATTTT. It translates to CAGQTGGNQPQHF.

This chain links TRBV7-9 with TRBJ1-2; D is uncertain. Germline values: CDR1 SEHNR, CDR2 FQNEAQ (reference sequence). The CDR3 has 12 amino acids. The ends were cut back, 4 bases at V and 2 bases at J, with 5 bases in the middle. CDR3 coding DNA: TGTGCCAGCAGCTCCGGAAACTATGGCTACACCTTC. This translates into CASSSGNYGYTF.

This CDR3 is CASSLAGRQDTQYF. DNA for the CDR3: TGCGCCAGCAGCTTGGCAGGGAGACAGGATACGCAGTATTTT. The V and J genes are TRBV5-1 and TRBJ2-3; D is perhaps TRBD1 or TRBD2 (5 bases each). V was cut by 0 bases and J by 6 bases, with 11 bases left in between. Germline V lookup: CDR1 SGHRS, CDR2 YFSETQ. The CDR3 spans 14 residues.

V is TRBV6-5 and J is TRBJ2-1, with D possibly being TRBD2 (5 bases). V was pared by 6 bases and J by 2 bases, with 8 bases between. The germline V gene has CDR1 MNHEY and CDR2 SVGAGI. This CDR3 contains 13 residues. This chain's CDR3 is CASRPGAYNEQFF. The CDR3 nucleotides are TGTGCCAGCAGGCCCGGGGCCTACAATGAGCAGTTCTTC.

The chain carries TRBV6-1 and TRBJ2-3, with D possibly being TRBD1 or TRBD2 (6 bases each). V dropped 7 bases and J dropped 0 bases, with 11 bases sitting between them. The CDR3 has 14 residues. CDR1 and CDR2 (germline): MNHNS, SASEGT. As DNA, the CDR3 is TGTGCCAGCACCGGGGGCCAAAGCACAGATACGCAGTATTTT. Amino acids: CASTGGQSTDTQYF.

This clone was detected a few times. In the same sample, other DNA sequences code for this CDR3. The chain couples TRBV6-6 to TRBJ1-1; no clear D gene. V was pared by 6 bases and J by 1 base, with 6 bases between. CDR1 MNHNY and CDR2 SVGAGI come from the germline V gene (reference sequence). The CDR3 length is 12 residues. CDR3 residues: CASSPRNTEAFF. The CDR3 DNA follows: TGTGCCAGCAGCCCCCGGAACACTGAAGCTTTCTTT.

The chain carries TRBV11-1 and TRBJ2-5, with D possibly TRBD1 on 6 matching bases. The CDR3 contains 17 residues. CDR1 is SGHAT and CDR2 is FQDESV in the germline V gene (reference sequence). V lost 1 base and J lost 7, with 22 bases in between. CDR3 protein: CASSLDPDSNPFRTQYF. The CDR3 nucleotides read TGTGCCAGCAGCTTAGACCCGGACAGTAACCCCTTTCGGACCCAGTACTTC.

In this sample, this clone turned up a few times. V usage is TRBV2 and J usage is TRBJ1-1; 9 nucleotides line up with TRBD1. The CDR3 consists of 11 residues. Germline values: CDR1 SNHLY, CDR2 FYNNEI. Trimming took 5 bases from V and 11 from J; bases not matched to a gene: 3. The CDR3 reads CASSTGTGAFF. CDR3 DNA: TGTGCCAGCAGTACCGGGACAGGGGCTTTCTTT.

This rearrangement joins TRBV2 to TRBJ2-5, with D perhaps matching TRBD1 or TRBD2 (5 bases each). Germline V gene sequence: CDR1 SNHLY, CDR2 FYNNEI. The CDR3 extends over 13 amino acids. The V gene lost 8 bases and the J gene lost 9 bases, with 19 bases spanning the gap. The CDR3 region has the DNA TGTGCCAGCCTCCCGGCCCCCGTGGGGGCCCAGTACTTC. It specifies CASLPAPVGAQYF. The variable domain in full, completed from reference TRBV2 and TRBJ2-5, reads EPEVTQTPSHQVTQMGQEVILRCVPISNHLYFYWYRQILGQKVEFLVSFYNNEISEKSEIFDDQFSVERPDGSNFTLKIRSTKLEDSAMYFCASLPAPVGAQYFGPGTRLLVL.

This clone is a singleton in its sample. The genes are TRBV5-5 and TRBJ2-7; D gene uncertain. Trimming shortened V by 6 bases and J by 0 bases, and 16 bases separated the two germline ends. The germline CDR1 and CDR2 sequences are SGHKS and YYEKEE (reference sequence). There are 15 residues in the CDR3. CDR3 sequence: CASTPWGPSSYEQYF. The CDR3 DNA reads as TGTGCCAGCACCCCGTGGGGTCCTAGCTCCTACGAGCAGTACTTC.